The clone carrying this T cell receptor (beta chain) has a handful of counts. Its target is not known. Stem cell-like memory, regulatory, central memory and naive CD4+ cells were sorted via CD45RO/CCR7/CD25/CD127/CD95/CD27. The junction had 12 bases not matched to a gene; V was cut back by 5 bases and J by 5 bases. This CDR3 is built from 15 residues. Germline V lookup: CDR1 GTSNPN, CDR2 SVGIG (reference sequence). The sequenced template was cDNA made from the entire isolated RNA. Profiled with immunoSEQ multiplex PCR; TCRdb holds only in-frame clones, not every one. The sample carries 150,000 to 200,000 clones, roughly 9% recorded once. These data belong to a study of beta chain features in type 1 diabetes. Whole-study results and caveats: Moderately but significantly shorter TCRB CDR3s were found in Type 1 diabetes patients in all four CD4+ subsets. Although PCR might favor shorter templates, it would do so equally in patients and controls. Naive, central memory and Treg TCRB repertoires appeared more alike in patients than in healthy donors.

The sequencing sample was made of central memory CD4+ T cells from blood. The chain employs TRBV30 and TRBJ1-5, with TRBD1 identical over 7 bases. This receptor was obtained from a woman between 25 and 40 years old with type 1 diabetes. CDR3 nucleotide sequence: TGTGCCTGGTCACAGGGGTTGAACAAGGATCAGCCCCAGCATTTT. This translates into CAWSQGLNKDQPQHF.